This T cell receptor (beta chain) was documented in a study of T-cell reconstitution after alpha-beta-depleted transplantation in children. TCRbeta library preparation incorporated unique molecular identifiers. TCRdb redid the calling of the PCR reads with MiXCR, one entry per CDR3 protein. Among fewer than 550,000 distinct CDR3 sequences listed, over 10% were seen once. Notes on this clonotype: The antigen is not known.

Study-level points and caveats: It was newly produced T cells that mostly accounted for T-cell counts and diversity one year after transplant.

This CDR3 has 12 residues. Trimming shortened V by 5 bases and J by 3 bases, and 10 bases separated the two germline ends. Germline values: CDR1 DFQATT, CDR2 SNEGSKA (reference sequence). The chain uses TRBV20-1 and TRBJ1-2, with no clear D. This TCR was sampled from a female patient aged 2 to 10 who had a stem cell transplant for aplastic anemia, so the T cells may come from the graft donor. The source material was PBMCs, mostly from graft donor cells, sampled 180 days after TCRalphabeta/CD19-depleted stem cell transplant. CDR3 protein: CSAQRGYYGYTF. CDR3 in DNA: TGCAGTGCTCAGCGGGGTTACTATGGCTACACCTTC.